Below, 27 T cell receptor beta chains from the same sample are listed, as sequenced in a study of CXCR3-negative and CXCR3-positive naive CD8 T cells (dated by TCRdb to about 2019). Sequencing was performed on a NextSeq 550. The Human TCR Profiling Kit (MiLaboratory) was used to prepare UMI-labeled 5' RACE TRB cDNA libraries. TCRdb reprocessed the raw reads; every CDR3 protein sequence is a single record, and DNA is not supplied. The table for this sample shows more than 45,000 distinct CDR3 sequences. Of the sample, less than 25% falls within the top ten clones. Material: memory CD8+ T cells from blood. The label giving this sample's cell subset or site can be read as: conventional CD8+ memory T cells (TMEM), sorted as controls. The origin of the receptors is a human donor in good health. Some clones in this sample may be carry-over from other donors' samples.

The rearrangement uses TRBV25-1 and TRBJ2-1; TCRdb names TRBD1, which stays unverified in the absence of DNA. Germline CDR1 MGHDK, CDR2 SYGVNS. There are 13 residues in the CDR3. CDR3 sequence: CASSYTGDNEQFF.

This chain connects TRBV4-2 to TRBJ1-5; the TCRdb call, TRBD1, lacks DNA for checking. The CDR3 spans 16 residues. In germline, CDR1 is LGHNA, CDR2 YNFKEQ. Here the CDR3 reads CASSQDRAGSNQPRHF.

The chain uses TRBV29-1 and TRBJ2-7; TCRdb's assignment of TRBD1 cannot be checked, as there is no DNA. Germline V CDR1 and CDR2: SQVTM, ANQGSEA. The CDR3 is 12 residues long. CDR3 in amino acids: CSVEDGTYEQYF.

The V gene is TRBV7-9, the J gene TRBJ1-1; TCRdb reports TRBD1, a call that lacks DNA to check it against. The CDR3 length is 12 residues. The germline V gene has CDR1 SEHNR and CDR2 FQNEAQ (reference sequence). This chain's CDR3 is CASRPGYTEAFF. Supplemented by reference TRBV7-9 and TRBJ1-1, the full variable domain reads DTGVSQNPRHKITKRGQNVTFRCDPISEHNRLYWYRQTLGQGPEFLTYFQNEAQLEKSRLLSDRFSAERPKGSFSTLEIQRTEQGDSAMYLCASRPGYTEAFFGQGTRLTVV.

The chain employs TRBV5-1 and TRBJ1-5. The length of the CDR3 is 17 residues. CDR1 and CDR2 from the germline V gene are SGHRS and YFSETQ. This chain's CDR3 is CASSFKGRKVVHQPQHF.

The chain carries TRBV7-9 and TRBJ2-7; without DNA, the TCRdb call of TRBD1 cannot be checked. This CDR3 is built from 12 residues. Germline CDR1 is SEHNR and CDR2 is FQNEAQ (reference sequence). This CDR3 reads CASRQGTYEQYF.

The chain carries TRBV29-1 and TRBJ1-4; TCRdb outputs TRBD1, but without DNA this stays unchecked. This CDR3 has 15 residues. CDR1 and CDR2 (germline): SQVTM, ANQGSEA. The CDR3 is CSVLRWTASGEKLFF.

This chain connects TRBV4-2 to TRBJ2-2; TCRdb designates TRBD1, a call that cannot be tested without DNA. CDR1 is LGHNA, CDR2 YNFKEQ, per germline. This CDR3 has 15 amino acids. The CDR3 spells CASSPRQGDTGELFF.

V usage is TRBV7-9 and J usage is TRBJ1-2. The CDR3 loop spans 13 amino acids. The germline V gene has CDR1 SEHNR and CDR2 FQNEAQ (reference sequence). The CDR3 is CASSLGTGDGYTF.

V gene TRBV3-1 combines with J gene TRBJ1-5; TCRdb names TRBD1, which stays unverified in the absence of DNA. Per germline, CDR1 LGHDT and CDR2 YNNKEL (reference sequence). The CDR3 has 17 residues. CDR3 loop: CASSQESGQGSNQPQHF. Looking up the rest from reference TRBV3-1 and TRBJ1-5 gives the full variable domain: DTAVSQTPKYLVTQMGNDKSIKCEQNLGHDTMYWYKQDSKKFLKIMFSYNNKELIINETVPNRFSPKSPDKAHLNLHINSLELGDSAVYFCASSQESGQGSNQPQHFGDGTRLSIL.

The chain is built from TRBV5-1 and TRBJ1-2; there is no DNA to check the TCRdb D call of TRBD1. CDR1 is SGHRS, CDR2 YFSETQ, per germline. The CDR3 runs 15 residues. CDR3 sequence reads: CASSLYETGSYGYTF.

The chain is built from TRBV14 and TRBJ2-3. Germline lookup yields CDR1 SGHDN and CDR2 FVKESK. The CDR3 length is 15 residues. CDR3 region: CASSQEDFSADTQYF. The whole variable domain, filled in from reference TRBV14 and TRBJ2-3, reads EAGVTQFPSHSVIEKGQTVTLRCDPISGHDNLYWYRRVMGKEIKFLLHFVKESKQDESGMPNNRFLAERTGGTYSTLKVQPAELEDSGVYFCASSQEDFSADTQYFGPGTRLTVL.

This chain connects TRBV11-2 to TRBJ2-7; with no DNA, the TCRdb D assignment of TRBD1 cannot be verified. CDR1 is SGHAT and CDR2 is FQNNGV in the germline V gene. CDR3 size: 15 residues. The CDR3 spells CASSFLSGSPNEQYF.

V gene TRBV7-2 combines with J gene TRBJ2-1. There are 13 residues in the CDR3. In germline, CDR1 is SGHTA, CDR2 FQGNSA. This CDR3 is CASSEAVYNEQFF. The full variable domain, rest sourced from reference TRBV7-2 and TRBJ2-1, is GAGVSQSPSNKVTEKGKDVELRCDPISGHTALYWYRQSLGQGLEFLIYFQGNSAPDKSGLPSDRFSAERTGGSVSTLTIQRTQQEDSAVYLCASSEAVYNEQFFGPGTRLTVL.

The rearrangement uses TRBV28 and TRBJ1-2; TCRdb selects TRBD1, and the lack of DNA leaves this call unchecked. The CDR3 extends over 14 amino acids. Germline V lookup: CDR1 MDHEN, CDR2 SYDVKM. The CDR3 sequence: CASSPGHQILGYTF.

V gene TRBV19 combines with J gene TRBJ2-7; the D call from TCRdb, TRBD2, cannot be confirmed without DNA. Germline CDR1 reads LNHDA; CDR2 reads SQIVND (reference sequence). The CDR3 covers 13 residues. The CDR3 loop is CASSITSGGEQYF.

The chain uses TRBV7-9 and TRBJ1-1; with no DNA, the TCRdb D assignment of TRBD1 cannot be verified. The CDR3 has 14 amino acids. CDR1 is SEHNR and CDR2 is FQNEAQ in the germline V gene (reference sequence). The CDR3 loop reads CASSFVSRGTEAFF.

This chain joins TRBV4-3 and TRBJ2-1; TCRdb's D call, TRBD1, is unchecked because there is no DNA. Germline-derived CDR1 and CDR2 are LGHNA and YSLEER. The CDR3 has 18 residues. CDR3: CASSQADHGQGSYNEQFF.

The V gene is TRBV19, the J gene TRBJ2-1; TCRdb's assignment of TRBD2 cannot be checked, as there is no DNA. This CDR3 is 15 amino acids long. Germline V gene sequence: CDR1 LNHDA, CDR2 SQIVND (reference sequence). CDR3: CASSETSGSYNEQFF.

The CDR3: CSISDRGHFTDTQYF. V is TRBV29-1 and J is TRBJ2-3; TCRdb designates TRBD1, a call that cannot be tested without DNA. The CDR3 covers 15 residues. In germline, CDR1 is SQVTM, CDR2 ANQGSEA.

CDR3 residues: CASSMMEEGYGYTF. The chain joins TRBV19 to TRBJ1-2. Germline-derived CDR1 and CDR2 are LNHDA and SQIVND (reference sequence). The CDR3 totals 14 residues. The full variable domain, with the rest looked up from reference TRBV19 and TRBJ1-2, is DGGITQSPKYLFRKEGQNVTLSCEQNLNHDAMYWYRQDPGQGLRLIYYSQIVNDFQKGDIAEGYSVSREKKESFPLTVTSAQKNPTAFYLCASSMMEEGYGYTFGSGTRLTVV.

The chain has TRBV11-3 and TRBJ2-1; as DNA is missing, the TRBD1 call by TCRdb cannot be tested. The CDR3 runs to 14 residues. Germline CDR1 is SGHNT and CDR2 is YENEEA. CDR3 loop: CASSSTGGGHEQFF.

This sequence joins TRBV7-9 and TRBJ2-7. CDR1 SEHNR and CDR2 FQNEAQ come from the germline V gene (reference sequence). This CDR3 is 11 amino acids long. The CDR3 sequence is CASSRASEQYF. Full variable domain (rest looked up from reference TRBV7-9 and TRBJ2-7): DTGVSQNPRHKITKRGQNVTFRCDPISEHNRLYWYRQTLGQGPEFLTYFQNEAQLEKSRLLSDRFSAERPKGSFSTLEIQRTEQGDSAMYLCASSRASEQYFGPGTRLTVT.

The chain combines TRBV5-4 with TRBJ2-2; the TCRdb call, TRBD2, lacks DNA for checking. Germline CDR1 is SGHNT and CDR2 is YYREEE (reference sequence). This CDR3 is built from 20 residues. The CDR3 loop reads CASSMGLAGGRTVGTGELFF.

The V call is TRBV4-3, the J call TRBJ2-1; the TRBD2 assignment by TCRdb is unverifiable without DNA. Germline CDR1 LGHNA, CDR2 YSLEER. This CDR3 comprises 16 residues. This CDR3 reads CASSQDRGLGNGEQFF.

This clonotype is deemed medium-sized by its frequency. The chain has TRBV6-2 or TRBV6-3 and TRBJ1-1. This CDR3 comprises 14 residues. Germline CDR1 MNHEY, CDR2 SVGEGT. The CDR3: CASSYSSENTEAFF.

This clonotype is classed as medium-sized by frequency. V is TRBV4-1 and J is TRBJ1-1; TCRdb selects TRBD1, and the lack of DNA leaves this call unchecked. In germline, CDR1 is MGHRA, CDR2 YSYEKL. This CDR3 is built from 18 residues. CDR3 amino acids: CASSQDPQGVGMNTEAFF.